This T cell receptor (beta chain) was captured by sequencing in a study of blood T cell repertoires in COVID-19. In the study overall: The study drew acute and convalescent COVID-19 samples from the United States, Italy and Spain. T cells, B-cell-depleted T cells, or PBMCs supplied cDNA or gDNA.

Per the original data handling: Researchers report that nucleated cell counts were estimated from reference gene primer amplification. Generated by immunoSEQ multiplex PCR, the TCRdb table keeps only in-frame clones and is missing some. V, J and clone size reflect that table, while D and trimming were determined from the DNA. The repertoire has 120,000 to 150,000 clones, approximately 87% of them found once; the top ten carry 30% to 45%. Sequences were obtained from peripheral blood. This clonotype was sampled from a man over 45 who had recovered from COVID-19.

CDR3 amino acids: CASSSYRDRGGWTNEKLFF. The CDR3 coding sequence is TGTGCCAGCAGTTCCTACCGGGACAGGGGTGGTTGGACTAATGAAAAACTGTTTTTT. The rearrangement uses TRBV6-2 or TRBV6-3 and TRBJ1-4, with 10 bases that match TRBD1. Germline CDR1 MNHEY, CDR2 SVGEGT. The CDR3 runs to 19 residues. V lost 4 bases to trimming and J lost 2 bases; unmatched junction nucleotides: 13.